The T cell receptor (beta chain) under discussion was sequenced for a study of T cell clones after liver transplantation. V dropped 2 bases and J dropped 3 bases, with 8 bases sitting between them. CDR3 length: 14 residues. Germline CDR1 SGHVS, CDR2 FNYEAQ. This clone was counted only a few times. Libraries were prepared by immunoSEQ multiplex PCR; TCRdb keeps only in-frame clonotypes and omits some of them. Among about 20,000 clones listed, 75% to 80% were seen once. Here the sequenced sample was CD8+ T cells from blood, taken 54 months after liver transplant. This chain connects TRBV7-6 to TRBJ1-5, with D unclear. This sequence originates from a human patient who received a liver transplant. Some T cells may originate from the graft donor. The CDR3 loop is CASSLNSANQPQHF. CDR3 DNA: TGTGCCAGCAGCTTAAACAGCGCCAATCAGCCCCAGCATTTT.